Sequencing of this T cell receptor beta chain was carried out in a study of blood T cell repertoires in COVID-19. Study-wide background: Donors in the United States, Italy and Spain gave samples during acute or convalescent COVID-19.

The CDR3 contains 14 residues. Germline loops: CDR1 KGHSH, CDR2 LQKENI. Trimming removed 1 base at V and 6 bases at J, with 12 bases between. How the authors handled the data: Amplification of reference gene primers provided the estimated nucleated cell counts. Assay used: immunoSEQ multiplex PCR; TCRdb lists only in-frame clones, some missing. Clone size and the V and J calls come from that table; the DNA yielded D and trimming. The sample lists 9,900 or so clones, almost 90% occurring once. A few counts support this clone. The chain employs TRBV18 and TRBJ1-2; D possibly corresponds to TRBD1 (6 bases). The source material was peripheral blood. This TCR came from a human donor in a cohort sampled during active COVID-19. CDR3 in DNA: TGTGCCAGCTCACCACGGCGGACAGATAATGGCTACACCTTC. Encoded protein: CASSPRRTDNGYTF.